The present T cell receptor (beta chain) was sequenced within a study of vaccination and CD4 T cells after COVID-19. Study-level background: Overlapping spike peptides from SARS-CoV-2, HCoV-NL63, HCoV-OC43 and HCoV-229E served to stimulate the cells.

The treatment denotes: roughly 10-day PBMC culture with coronavirus spike peptide pools or control peptides (ViraFEST assay). CDR3 length equals 11 residues. The germline V gene has CDR1 GTSNPN and CDR2 SVGIG (reference sequence). V shed 4 bases, J shed 12 bases, and the junction held 6 bases outside the gene matches. This clonotype was observed a handful of times. Its antigen is not known. Sequence data for DNA of cultured CD4+ T cells were generated by the Oncomine TCR Beta short-read assay. TCRdb reprocessed the PCR reads with MiXCR, giving one entry per CDR3 protein. This sample has about 26,000 distinct CDR3 sequences; about 39% occur once, and the top ten carry about 11%.

The origin of this receptor is a human donor who had recovered from COVID-19. The sequenced sample consisted of CD4+ T cells from blood, cultured in vitro. This rearrangement joins TRBV30 to TRBJ2-1, with 7 bases fitting TRBD2. CDR3: CAWTNRGVQFF. The CDR3, as DNA: TGTGCCTGGACCAACCGGGGGGTGCAGTTCTTC.